Each of the 22 T cell receptor beta chains below was sequenced from the same sample in a study of T-cell memory formation after mild COVID-19. TCRdb re-called the 5' RACE reads with MiXCR, one entry per CDR3 protein. Of fewer than 450,000 distinct CDR3 sequences listed, 20% to 25% are singletons. Material for sequencing was PBMCs or a T cell subset sorted from them (not recorded which). All receptors come from an adult woman who had mild COVID-19 (a few samples of this study predate the infection). Cell type and time point are not known.

CDR3 amino acids: CASSLGQGTGQPQHF. In DNA form, the CDR3 reads TGTGCCAGCAGCTTAGGACAGGGGACGGGGCAGCCCCAGCATTTT. The chain employs TRBV7-2 and TRBJ1-5; 8 bases are shared with TRBD1. The CDR3 is made up of 15 amino acids. Germline V gene sequence: CDR1 SGHTA, CDR2 FQGNSA. Trimming cost V 1 base and J 7 bases; bases outside gene matches: 6.

The chain's CDR3 is CAWSDPYEQYF. CDR3 bases: TGTGCCTGGAGTGATCCCTACGAGCAGTACTTC. This sequence joins TRBV30 and TRBJ2-7; no reliable D call. Trimming cost V 1 base and J 2 bases, with 3 bases left between them. CDR3 length equals 11 residues. CDR1 GTSNPN and CDR2 SVGIG come from the germline V gene (reference sequence).

The gene calls are TRBV14 and TRBJ2-3, with TRBD2 identical over 14 bases. V was pared by 4 bases and J by 3 bases, with 9 bases of the junction left unmatched. The germline V gene encodes CDR1 SGHDN and CDR2 FVKESK. This CDR3 is built from 18 residues. The CDR3 sequence is CASSPGTSGRRWTDTQYF. The CDR3 DNA reads as TGTGCCAGCAGCCCAGGGACTAGCGGGAGACGGTGGACAGATACGCAGTATTTT.

This chain links TRBV20-1 with TRBJ2-3, with D possibly TRBD2 on 6 matching bases. Germline loops: CDR1 DFQATT, CDR2 SNEGSKA (reference sequence). Trimming removed 6 bases from V and 0 bases from J, with 13 bases in between. This CDR3 region has 14 residues. The chain's CDR3 is CSANLASSTDTQYF. CDR3 nucleotide sequence: TGCAGTGCGAATCTAGCGTCGAGCACAGATACGCAGTATTTT.

The CDR3 DNA is TGCGCCAGCAGGGGGGGAGCCAATCAGCCCCAGCATTTT. This encodes CASRGGANQPQHF. The rearrangement links TRBV5-1 to TRBJ1-5; D might be TRBD1 (5 bases). The CDR3 runs to 13 residues. Germline V gene sequence: CDR1 SGHRS, CDR2 YFSETQ. The V end was cut by 5 bases, the J end by 3 bases, with 9 bases between.

The V and J genes are TRBV12-3 or TRBV12-4 and TRBJ2-5; no firm D call. The V and J ends lost 3 bases and 4 bases respectively, with 18 bases between them. The CDR3 length is 16 residues. The CDR3 is CASSFQSALIRETQYF. DNA for the CDR3: TGTGCCAGCAGTTTTCAGAGTGCCCTGATCCGAGAGACCCAGTACTTC.

In this sample, this clonotype turned up a few times. The V call is TRBV20-1, the J call TRBJ1-2; 9 nucleotides line up with TRBD1. The germline gives CDR1 DFQATT, CDR2 SNEGSKA (reference sequence). J lost 7 bases, V lost 5 bases, and 5 bases had no gene match. The CDR3 consists of 12 residues. CDR3 residues: CSAPQGAFGYTF. CDR3 bases: TGCAGTGCTCCACAGGGGGCGTTTGGCTACACCTTC.

The sample holds a few counts of this clonotype. The V and J genes are TRBV7-9 and TRBJ1-1; 8 bases are shared with TRBD1. Germline-derived CDR1 and CDR2 are SEHNR and FQNEAQ (reference sequence). The CDR3 has 14 amino acids. The J segment lost 10 bases and the V segment lost 0 bases, leaving 7 bases of the junction unmatched. CDR3 bases: TGTGCCAGCAGCTTAGCTGCAGGACAGGGAGGAGCTTTCTTT. This sequence encodes CASSLAAGQGGAFF. The variable domain in full, completed from reference TRBV7-9 and TRBJ1-1, reads DTGVSQNPRHKITKRGQNVTFRCDPISEHNRLYWYRQTLGQGPEFLTYFQNEAQLEKSRLLSDRFSAERPKGSFSTLEIQRTEQGDSAMYLCASSLAAGQGGAFFGQGTRLTVV.

The chain uses TRBV6-5 and TRBJ2-1, with D perhaps matching TRBD2 (6 bases). CDR3 length: 15 residues. Germline CDR1 and CDR2: MNHEY and SVGAGI. The V end lost 6 bases, the J end lost 0 bases, and 12 bases lay between the germline ends. The CDR3 spells CASREGGLSYNEQFF. The CDR3 coding sequence is TGTGCCAGCAGGGAGGGCGGCCTCTCCTACAATGAGCAGTTCTTC.

This clonotype has a count of ten or more. The chain has TRBV7-9 and TRBJ2-3; TRBD2 agrees at 11 bases. After removal of 5 bases from V and 2 bases from J, the junction contained 6 bases not matched to a gene. CDR1 is SEHNR, CDR2 FQNEAQ, per germline (reference sequence). The CDR3 has 16 amino acids. DNA of the CDR3: TGTGCCAGCAGCGCGCGACTAGCGGGGTACACAGATACGCAGTATTTT. Amino acids: CASSARLAGYTDTQYF. Looking up the rest from reference TRBV7-9 and TRBJ2-3 gives the full variable domain: DTGVSQNPRHKITKRGQNVTFRCDPISEHNRLYWYRQTLGQGPEFLTYFQNEAQLEKSRLLSDRFSAERPKGSFSTLEIQRTEQGDSAMYLCASSARLAGYTDTQYFGPGTRLTVL.

The chain links TRBV7-9 to TRBJ1-1, with TRBD1 as a possible D gene (5 bases). Germline V CDR1 and CDR2: SEHNR, FQNEAQ (reference sequence). The CDR3 covers 14 residues. V was clipped by 4 bases and J by 1 base, with 10 bases between them. CDR3 DNA: TGTGCCAGCAGCTCGACGGACAAGAACACTGAAGCTTTCTTT. This translates into CASSSTDKNTEAFF.

The rearrangement joins TRBV6-1 to TRBJ2-7; D is possibly TRBD2 (8 bases). Trimming removed 6 bases from V and 4 bases from J, with 16 bases in between. Germline V gene sequence: CDR1 MNHNS, CDR2 SASEGT. This CDR3 contains 14 residues. The CDR3 nucleotides are TGTGCCAGCAGGACGGGAGGGGGCACTTACGAGCAGTACTTC. Its protein product is CASRTGGGTYEQYF.

The chain has TRBV4-1 and TRBJ2-1; possibly TRBD1 for D (5 bases). Trimming cost V 4 bases and J 8 bases, with 18 bases left between them. CDR3 size: 15 residues. Germline CDR1 and CDR2: MGHRA and YSYEKL. The CDR3 reads CASSPGLRDSDEQFF. The CDR3 DNA sequence: TGCGCCAGCAGCCCAGGCCTCAGGGATTCCGATGAGCAGTTCTTC.

In its sample, this clonotype was seen a few times. V and J are TRBV7-8 and TRBJ2-1; TRBD2 matches 9 bases. Looked up from germline, CDR1 is SGHVS and CDR2 is FQNEAQ. The CDR3 covers 14 residues. J gave up 8 bases and V 2 bases, and 4 bases lay outside the gene matches. CDR3 region: CASSLLAGSHEQFF. CDR3 DNA: TGTGCCAGCAGCTTACTAGCGGGGAGTCATGAGCAGTTCTTC.

The chain uses TRBV7-9 and TRBJ1-6, with no clear D. V was pared by 3 bases and J by 8 bases, with 8 bases between. Germline assignment: CDR1 SEHNR and CDR2 FQNEAQ (reference sequence). The CDR3 is 13 amino acids. The DNA for the CDR3 is TGTGCCAGCAGCTTGGAGGTTTATTCACCCCTCCACTTT. It codes for CASSLEVYSPLHF.

The V and J genes are TRBV5-1 and TRBJ2-1; 7 positions agree with TRBD1. The J segment lost 0 bases and the V segment lost 5 bases, leaving 2 bases of the junction unmatched. The CDR3 runs to 14 residues. Germline values: CDR1 SGHRS, CDR2 YFSETQ. Here the CDR3 reads CASRRDSSYNEQFF. The CDR3 DNA reads TGCGCCAGCAGACGGGACAGCTCCTACAATGAGCAGTTCTTC.

In its sample, this clonotype was seen a few times. The chain has TRBV7-9 and TRBJ1-2; tentative D call: TRBD1 (5 bases). In germline, CDR1 is SEHNR, CDR2 FQNEAQ (reference sequence). CDR3 length: 12 residues. Trimming took 4 bases from V and 7 from J, leaving 10 bases between them. The CDR3 loop reads CASSWRGGGYTF. The DNA for the CDR3 is TGTGCCAGCAGCTGGAGGGGTGGTGGCTACACCTTC.

The chain carries TRBV12-3 or TRBV12-4 and TRBJ2-7, with D tentatively TRBD2 (5 bases). Trimming cost V 3 bases and J 5 bases, with 14 bases left between them. The CDR3 has 14 amino acids. Written as DNA, the CDR3 is TGTGCCAGCAGTTTGGGCGGTTTCGGGGACGAGCAGTACTTC. It codes for CASSLGGFGDEQYF.

This clonotype was seen many times. The genes are TRBV7-2 and TRBJ2-1; 12 nucleotides align to TRBD2. CDR3 size: 19 residues. V lost 4 bases and J lost 9; bases outside the gene matches: 19. CDR1 is SGHTA and CDR2 is FQGNSA in the germline V gene. For the CDR3, the DNA is TGTGCCAGCAGCTCCAAGAACCTTACTACTAGCGGGAGGTTGGGTGAGCAGTTCTTC. It translates to CASSSKNLTTSGRLGEQFF.

The sample holds a few counts of this clonotype. This sequence joins TRBV12-3 or TRBV12-4 and TRBJ2-4; TRBD1 agrees at 9 bases. V lost 5 bases to trimming and J lost 8 bases; unmatched junction nucleotides: 10. The CDR3 has 15 amino acids. Here the CDR3 reads CASSVYRGQGDIQYF. CDR3 nucleotide sequence: TGTGCCAGCAGTGTATACAGGGGGCAGGGGGACATTCAGTACTTC.

V is TRBV7-9 and J is TRBJ2-1; 8 bases fit TRBD1. The CDR3 has 13 amino acids. The J segment lost 5 bases and the V segment lost 10 bases, leaving 7 bases of the junction unmatched. Germline V CDR1 and CDR2: SEHNR, FQNEAQ (reference sequence). The CDR3 here is CATGDRLNNEQFF. The CDR3 nucleotides are TGTGCCACAGGGGACAGGTTGAACAATGAGCAGTTCTTC.

V usage is TRBV6-2 or TRBV6-3 and J usage is TRBJ2-7, with D possibly being TRBD1 or TRBD2 (6 bases each). Trimming cost V 7 bases and J 3 bases, with 28 bases left between them. The CDR3 has 18 residues. Germline V CDR1 and CDR2: MNHEY, SVGEGT. For the CDR3, the DNA is TGTGCCAGCAAGAGGTACAGGGATGTGTTCGAGGGAGGCTACGAGCAGTACTTC. It specifies CASKRYRDVFEGGYEQYF.